The 18 T cell receptor beta chains in this list originate from one sample, sequenced in a study of T cells in Graves' hyperthyroidism and ophthalmopathy. Amplification targeted TCR beta CDR3 regions from RNA transcripts. RT-PCR in the first round (using the HTBI primer set) targeted the TCR CDR3. TCRdb ran MiXCR on the multiplex PCR reads and lists one entry per CDR3 protein. Altogether around 100,000 distinct CDR3 sequences are present, about 45% being singletons, with the ten largest covering about 28%. Input material: blood. Source of these receptors: a man aged 35 to 55 with Graves' hyperthyroidism.

The chain combines TRBV2 with TRBJ1-2; D not resolved. The CDR3 loop spans 12 amino acids. V was clipped by 6 bases and J by 6 bases, with 11 bases between them. The germline V gene encodes CDR1 SNHLY and CDR2 FYNNEI. CDR3 region: CASRPLGDGYTF. Here the CDR3 DNA reads TGTGCCAGCAGGCCCCTTGGGGATGGCTACACCTTC.

This clonotype appeared many times. CDR3 protein: CAGDTTEAFF. CDR3 DNA: TGTGCCGGGGATACGACCGAAGCTTTCTTT. The chain has TRBV6-7 and TRBJ1-1; D is unresolved. TRBV6-7 is labeled an ORF, and its function is uncertain. With 11 bases removed from V and 8 bases from J, the gap between germline ends came to 12 bases. CDR3 length equals 10 residues.

J is TRBJ2-3 and V is TRBV7-2; 14 bases are a match to TRBD2. The trim removed 3 bases at V and 4 bases at J, leaving 6 bases unmatched. This CDR3 has 17 residues. Germline V CDR1 and CDR2: SGHTA, FQGNSA. CDR3 in DNA: TGTGCCAGCAGCTTCGAAAGACTAGCGGGAGGGCCAGATACGCAGTATTTT. It specifies CASSFERLAGGPDTQYF.

As concerns this clonotype: A much larger clone differs by one base, so this may be a read error. The chain combines TRBV19 with TRBJ2-3, with 9 bases aligning to TRBD1. The assigned J gene may be wrong: the sequence end matches TRBJ1-5 better. CDR1 is LNHDA and CDR2 is SQIVND in the germline V gene (reference sequence). The CDR3 loop spans 15 amino acids. In nucleotides, the CDR3 is TGTGCCAGTAGCCATAACAGGGGGCCCAGAGATACGCAGCATTTT. Its translation is CASSHNRGPRDTQHF.

This clonotype was detected many times. This chain connects TRBV6-7 to TRBJ2-7; D may be TRBD1 (6 bases). TRBV6-7 is an open reading frame, and its role is uncertain. Trimming pared 6 bases from V and 0 bases from J, leaving 9 bases between. The CDR3 is 13 amino acids. Written as DNA, the CDR3 is TGTGCCAGCAGCCAGGGGTACTCCTACGAGCAGTACTTC. Protein sequence: CASSQGYSYEQYF.

About this clonotype: Here the CDR3 omits its conserved ending phenylalanine or tryptophan, so a read error is the likely source. The DNA is left out, because the CDR3 cannot be placed on it with certainty; the CDR3 is given as TCRdb lists it. The rearrangement links TRBV9 to TRBJ2-1. Looked up from germline, CDR1 is SGDLS and CDR2 is YYNGEE. Both ends counted, the CDR3 spans 8 residues. This chain's CDR3 is CASSVQVA.

This clonotype was seen at least ten times. This chain connects TRBV20-1 to TRBJ2-1; TRBD1 agrees at 9 bases. Trimming removed 6 bases from V and 7 bases from J; junction bases left unmatched: 10. Germline CDR1 is DFQATT and CDR2 is SNEGSKA (reference sequence). The CDR3 spans 14 residues. DNA of the CDR3: TGCAGTGCCCTGACAGGACAGGGGATAAATGAGCAGTTCTTC. It encodes CSALTGQGINEQFF.

The gene calls are TRBV7-2 and TRBJ1-3, with 7 positions matching TRBD1. This CDR3 is 19 amino acids long. The J segment lost 8 bases and the V segment lost 4 bases, leaving 23 bases of the junction unmatched. Germline V lookup: CDR1 SGHTA, CDR2 FQGNSA. As DNA, the CDR3 is TGTGCCAGCAGCTCCGCGGACAAGGGGGCCCTAAACTATGGCTACACCATATATTTT. Amino acid sequence: CASSSADKGALNYGYTIYF.

At least ten counts were recorded for this clonotype. V and J are TRBV7-3 and TRBJ1-2; tentatively, D is TRBD1 (5 bases). Germline V lookup: CDR1 SGHTA, CDR2 FQGTGA. Trimming cost V 0 bases and J 5 bases, with 13 bases left between them. The CDR3 is 15 residues long. DNA for the CDR3: TGTGCCAGCAGCTTAACCCCCGGGGCAGAGTATGGCTACACCTTC. This encodes CASSLTPGAEYGYTF.

This clonotype has a count of ten or more. V gene TRBV12-3 or TRBV12-4 combines with J gene TRBJ2-7; D not resolved. The CDR3 has 15 amino acids. With 6 bases removed from V and 0 bases from J, the gap between germline ends came to 15 bases. In DNA, the CDR3 is TGTGCCAGCAGCTGCCGGCAGCCGAGCTCCTACGAGCAGTACTTC. It codes for CASSCRQPSSYEQYF.

V usage is TRBV20-1 and J usage is TRBJ1-1, with D possibly matching TRBD1 (6 bases). V lost 2 bases, J lost 3 bases, and 10 bases lay in between. Looked up from germline, CDR1 is DFQATT and CDR2 is SNEGSKA (reference sequence). CDR3 length: 13 amino acids. The CDR3 reads CSARQGLDTEAFF. CDR3 nucleotides: TGCAGTGCTAGACAGGGGCTCGACACTGAAGCTTTCTTT.

J is TRBJ1-5 and V is TRBV7-9, with 7 nucleotides matching TRBD1. Germline V CDR1 and CDR2: SEHNR, FQNEAQ (reference sequence). This CDR3 has 15 amino acids. Trimming at V came to 2 bases and at J to 6 bases, leaving 7 bases not matched to a gene. In nucleotides, the CDR3 is TGTGCCAGCAGCTTACGTCAGGGGGAAGGTCAGCCCCAGCATTTT. It specifies CASSLRQGEGQPQHF.

This chain connects TRBV20-1 to TRBJ2-7; D is uncertain. CDR1 and CDR2 from the germline V gene are DFQATT and SNEGSKA (reference sequence). The CDR3 loop spans 13 amino acids. V was shortened by 0 bases and J by 11 bases, with 17 bases between the two germline ends. The CDR3 here is CSARDPKDDREYF. The CDR3, as DNA: TGCAGTGCTAGAGACCCAAAGGACGATCGTGAGTACTTC.

The sample holds many counts of this clonotype. DNA for the CDR3: TGTGCCAGCAGCGTGGGACTTCCCAGCGGCCACGAGCAGTACTTC. Its translation is CASSVGLPSGHEQYF. V usage is TRBV9 and J usage is TRBJ2-7; weak D call: TRBD2 (6 bases). The CDR3 is 15 amino acids. Germline CDR1 is SGDLS and CDR2 is YYNGEE. The ends were cut back, 2 bases at V and 5 bases at J, with 17 bases in the middle.

This clonotype appeared many times. CDR3 protein: CSARDEKQETQYF. In DNA form, the CDR3 reads TGCAGTGCTAGAGATGAGAAGCAAGAGACCCAGTACTTC. The V gene is TRBV20-1, the J gene TRBJ2-5; D uncertain. V lost 0 bases and J lost 2, with 7 bases in between. The CDR3 is made up of 13 amino acids. Germline CDR1 and CDR2: DFQATT and SNEGSKA (reference sequence).

At least ten counts were recorded for this clonotype. CDR3 protein: CASSLTGPDSGNTIYF. CDR3 bases: TGTGCCAGCAGCCTCACCGGGCCAGACTCTGGAAACACCATATATTTT. The chain combines TRBV7-6 with TRBJ1-3, with unresolved D. In germline, CDR1 is SGHVS, CDR2 FNYEAQ. The V end was cut by 5 bases, the J end by 0 bases, with 14 bases between. This CDR3 spans 16 amino acids.

This rearrangement joins TRBV24-1 to TRBJ1-2; the D is unclear. The CDR3 is 11 amino acids. CDR1 KGHDR and CDR2 SFDVKD come from the germline V gene. V was pared by 0 bases and J by 10 bases, with 5 bases between. CDR3 amino acids: CATSDLTTYTF. CDR3 coding DNA: TGTGCCACCAGTGATTTGACCACCTACACCTTC.

This clonotype was counted many times. The chain recombines TRBV20-1 with TRBJ2-7; TRBD1 matches 9 bases. The CDR3 contains 14 residues. The trim removed 6 bases at V and 2 bases at J, leaving 8 bases unmatched. Germline CDR1 reads DFQATT; CDR2 reads SNEGSKA (reference sequence). The chain's CDR3 is CSALGDRDPYEQYF. As DNA, the CDR3 is TGCAGTGCCCTCGGGGACAGGGACCCCTACGAGCAGTACTTC.